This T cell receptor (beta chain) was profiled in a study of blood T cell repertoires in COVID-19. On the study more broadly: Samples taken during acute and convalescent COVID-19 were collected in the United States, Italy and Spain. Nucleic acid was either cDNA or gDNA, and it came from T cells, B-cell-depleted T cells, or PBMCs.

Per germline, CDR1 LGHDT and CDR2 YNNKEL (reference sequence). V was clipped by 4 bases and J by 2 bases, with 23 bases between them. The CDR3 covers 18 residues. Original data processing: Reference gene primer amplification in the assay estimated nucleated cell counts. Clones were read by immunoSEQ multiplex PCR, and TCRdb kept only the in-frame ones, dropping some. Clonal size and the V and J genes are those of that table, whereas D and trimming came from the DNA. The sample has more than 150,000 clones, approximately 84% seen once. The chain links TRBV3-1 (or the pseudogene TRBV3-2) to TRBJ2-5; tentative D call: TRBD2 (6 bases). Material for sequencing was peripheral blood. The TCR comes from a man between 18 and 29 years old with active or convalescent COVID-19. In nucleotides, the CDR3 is TGTGCCAGCAGCCCAACCAAATTACACCGGGACTTACAAGAGACCCAGTACTTC. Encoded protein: CASSPTKLHRDLQETQYF.